The rows below give T cell receptor beta chains drawn from one sample of a study of T-cell reconstitution after alpha-beta-depleted transplantation in children. Each CDR3 protein is one row after TCRdb ran MiXCR on the PCR reads. The table records roughly 150,000 distinct CDR3 sequences, roughly 11% of them present only once. The sample in question was PBMCs, obtained before TCRalphabeta/CD19-depleted stem cell transplant. The source of these receptors is a boy aged 2-15 years with acute myeloid leukemia, due to receive a stem cell transplant. Both conserved end residues are part of each CDR3. Only part of the rows carry a size: once, few, many, or a class if the clone is expanded.

V,size,CDR3
TRBV6-5,many,CASSYSQGRNTIYF
TRBV20-1,many,CSASRINSPLHF
TRBV5-1,many,CASSSGTAGGVMKKLFF
TRBV28,many,CASSLGTANYGYTF
TRBV2,many,CASSEPRPPAANQPQHF
TRBV7-8,many,CASSLGLAKTGELFF
TRBV4-1,many,CASSQEGPGRRGQPQHF
TRBV2,many,CASNRGRNGYTF
TRBV5-5,many,CASSWGQLQETQYF
TRBV7-2,many,CASSLRGSRWETQYF
TRBV29-1,many,CSVENTYNEQFF
TRBV5-1,few,CASSLGPGAQETQYF
TRBV7-6,many,CASSLEQAVKTQYF
TRBV27,-,CASSGTELNTGELFF